Listed below are T cell receptor beta chains from one sample, sequenced in a study of blood T cell repertoires in COVID-19. Profiling relied on immunoSEQ multiplex PCR, and the TCRdb table lists in-frame clones only, not all of them. Of roughly 100,000 clones detected, around nine tenths appear once; the ten largest clones hold roughly 5%. The sequenced material came from peripheral blood. Every receptor here comes from a human donor in a cohort sampled during active COVID-19. Both conserved end residues are part of each CDR3. Fields, in order: V gene, J gene, D gene, clone size, CDR3 protein, CDR3 DNA. D genes are given only for firm matches. Clone size, where shown, is once, few, many, or a class for clones that have expanded.

V gene: TRBV7-9
J gene: TRBJ2-1
D gene: -
clone size: -
CDR3 protein: CASSSMKRGAKVF
CDR3 DNA: TGTGCCAGCAGCTCAATGAAACGGGGGGCGAAGGTCTTC

V gene: TRBV28
J gene: TRBJ2-3
D gene: TRBD2
clone size: -
CDR3 protein: CASRRTSGRGDTQYF
CDR3 DNA: TGTGCCAGCAGGAGGACTAGCGGGAGAGGAGATACGCAGTATTTT

V gene: TRBV3-1/TRBV3-2
J gene: TRBJ1-1
D gene: TRBD1
clone size: -
CDR3 protein: CASTRSTGGRTEAFF
CDR3 DNA: TGTGCCAGCACCCGCTCGACAGGGGGAAGAACTGAAGCTTTCTTT

V gene: TRBV3-1/TRBV3-2
J gene: TRBJ2-1
D gene: -
clone size: few
CDR3 protein: CASSQGTGPRGEQFF
CDR3 DNA: TGTGCCAGCAGCCAGGGAACAGGGCCACGCGGTGAGCAGTTCTTC

V gene: TRBV5-4
J gene: TRBJ2-2
D gene: -
clone size: -
CDR3 protein: CASSLWQGGELFF
CDR3 DNA: TGTGCCAGCAGCTTGTGGCAGGGTGGGGAGCTGTTTTTT

V gene: TRBV14
J gene: TRBJ2-3
D gene: -
clone size: -
CDR3 protein: CASSHGSFLLDTQYF
CDR3 DNA: TGTGCCAGCAGCCATGGCTCCTTCCTCTTAGATACGCAGTATTTT

V gene: TRBV15
J gene: TRBJ2-2
D gene: TRBD1
clone size: -
CDR3 protein: CATSRDLVLGTGDTGELFF
CDR3 DNA: TGTGCCACCAGCAGAGATCTTGTTTTAGGGACAGGGGACACCGGGGAGCTGTTTTTT

V gene: TRBV5-1
J gene: TRBJ2-1
D gene: TRBD1
clone size: -
CDR3 protein: CASSLSGTDNEQFF
CDR3 DNA: TGCGCCAGCAGCTTGTCCGGGACAGACAATGAGCAGTTCTTC

V gene: TRBV19
J gene: TRBJ2-7
D gene: -
clone size: -
CDR3 protein: CASRPGSGSSYEQYF
CDR3 DNA: TGTGCCAGTAGGCCCGGGAGCGGCAGCTCCTACGAGCAGTACTTC

V gene: TRBV3-1/TRBV3-2
J gene: TRBJ1-2
D gene: -
clone size: -
CDR3 protein: CASSPYGRGYTF
CDR3 DNA: TGTGCCAGCAGCCCCTACGGGAGGGGCTACACCTTC

V gene: TRBV5-4
J gene: TRBJ1-3
D gene: TRBD1
clone size: -
CDR3 protein: CASSSTGVGGNTIYF
CDR3 DNA: TGTGCCAGCAGCTCGACAGGGGTGGGTGGAAACACCATATATTTT

V gene: TRBV5-1
J gene: TRBJ2-2
D gene: TRBD1
clone size: -
CDR3 protein: CASSLQGSANTGELFF
CDR3 DNA: TGCGCCAGCAGCTTACAGGGGTCCGCGAACACCGGGGAGCTGTTTTTT

V gene: TRBV7-2
J gene: TRBJ2-3
D gene: -
clone size: -
CDR3 protein: CASSLGVSFSTDTQYF
CDR3 DNA: TGTGCCAGCAGCTTAGGGGTTAGCTTTAGCACAGATACGCAGTATTTT

V gene: TRBV21-1
J gene: TRBJ1-5
D gene: -
clone size: -
CDR3 protein: CASREQGPQHF
CDR3 DNA: TGTGCCAGCAGAGAACAGGGGCCCCAGCATTTT

V gene: TRBV7-9
J gene: TRBJ2-7
D gene: -
clone size: -
CDR3 protein: CASSGSLSGEQYF
CDR3 DNA: TGTGCCAGTTCAGGGTCACTATCTGGGGAGCAGTACTTC

V gene: TRBV6-5
J gene: TRBJ2-3
D gene: TRBD2
clone size: few
CDR3 protein: CASTPSGSTDTQYF
CDR3 DNA: TGTGCCAGCACTCCTAGCGGGAGCACAGATACGCAGTATTTT

V gene: TRBV7-8
J gene: TRBJ2-1
D gene: TRBD2
clone size: few
CDR3 protein: CASSLGGLVGNEQFF
CDR3 DNA: TGTGCCAGCAGCTTAGGGGGACTAGTGGGGAATGAGCAGTTCTTC

V gene: TRBV30
J gene: TRBJ1-5
D gene: -
clone size: -
CDR3 protein: CAWSIAGTHNQPQHF
CDR3 DNA: TGTGCCTGGAGTATCGCGGGTACTCATAATCAGCCCCAGCATTTT

V gene: TRBV5-6
J gene: TRBJ2-1
D gene: -
clone size: -
CDR3 protein: CASSRTPSSTEQFF
CDR3 DNA: TGTGCCAGCAGCCGCACCCCCTCTAGCACTGAGCAGTTCTTC

V gene: TRBV18
J gene: TRBJ1-2
D gene: TRBD1
clone size: -
CDR3 protein: CASSPITGDGYTF
CDR3 DNA: TGTGCCAGCTCACCCATTACAGGGGATGGCTACACCTTC

V gene: TRBV2
J gene: TRBJ1-1
D gene: TRBD1
clone size: -
CDR3 protein: CASRPGQLAPEAFF
CDR3 DNA: TGTGCCAGCCGACCGGGACAGTTGGCTCCTGAAGCTTTCTTT

V gene: TRBV12-3/TRBV12-4
J gene: TRBJ1-5
D gene: TRBD1
clone size: -
CDR3 protein: CASKTGSNQPQHF
CDR3 DNA: TGTGCCAGCAAGACAGGGAGCAATCAGCCCCAGCATTTT

V gene: TRBV5-8
J gene: TRBJ2-7
D gene: TRBD2
clone size: -
CDR3 protein: CASSPRGLAGDF
CDR3 DNA: TGTGCCAGCAGCCCCCGGGGGTTAGCGGGGGACTTC

V gene: TRBV4-3
J gene: TRBJ2-7
D gene: -
clone size: -
CDR3 protein: CASSQGHEQYF
CDR3 DNA: TGCGCCAGCAGCCAAGGGCACGAGCAGTACTTC

V gene: TRBV28
J gene: TRBJ2-5
D gene: -
clone size: -
CDR3 protein: CASSYKLARYQETQYF
CDR3 DNA: TGTGCCAGCAGCTACAAACTAGCCAGGTACCAAGAGACCCAGTACTTC

V gene: TRBV6-2/TRBV6-3
J gene: TRBJ1-2
D gene: -
clone size: -
CDR3 protein: CASSYASPSSYTF
CDR3 DNA: TGTGCCAGCAGTTACGCGTCTCCATCCAGCTACACCTTC

V gene: TRBV11-1
J gene: TRBJ2-7
D gene: TRBD1
clone size: -
CDR3 protein: CASSPRQGSQYF
CDR3 DNA: TGTGCCAGCAGCCCTCGACAGGGAAGTCAGTACTTC

V gene: TRBV5-5
J gene: TRBJ1-2
D gene: TRBD1
clone size: -
CDR3 protein: CASSDRGLLWYTF
CDR3 DNA: TGTGCCAGCAGCGACAGGGGGTTATTGTGGTACACCTTC